This paragraph covers one TCR beta chain sequence. What antigen it recognizes has not been identified. Base qualities were left out, and no much larger clone turns up one base away. These data come from a study of shared clonotypes between healthy human individuals (dated by TCRdb to 2020 to 2022). About the investigation overall: Two women and a few men aged 18 to 49 years were included in the cohort. For each donor, three plates each were used for CD4 naive and CD4 memory, two plates were used for CD8 naive, and one plate was used for CD8 memory. To estimate repertoire size and how much clonotype sharing occurs between individuals, the study deeply sequenced the blood TCR repertoires of five or six healthy adults. To increase sequencing depth and limit assay-specific biases, TCR repertoire library preparation and sequencing were carried out by different laboratories using diverse techniques. Per donor, leukapheresis produced somewhere between about 0.94 and 9 billion PBMCs. Broad study findings and their caveats: Compared with non-shared clonotypes, clonotypes shared by all four sorted-subset donors had higher generation probabilities. Pairwise subsampling indicated that sequencing depth was expected to affect the degree of clonotype sharing among donors. Sampling was limited to blood, and TCR repertoires in tissue likely differ from TCR repertoires in blood. Even with the large sequencing depth, rarefaction of the sorted-subset datasets indicated that sequencing was incomplete. Naive subsets generally had larger estimated clonotype richness than memory subsets. Because the study included a small number of donors, the genetic and exposure-history diversity represented was limited. When a handful of donors were compared, the shared fraction of clonotypes was about 5.4% for naive CD4, approximately 3.3% for naive CD8, more than 2% for memory CD4, and less than 0.5% for memory CD8.

TCR CDR3 regions were amplified from genomic DNA by multiplex PCR using the deep immunoSEQ assay. Extracted genomic DNA from each cell subset was distributed evenly across all wells of several immunoSEQ 96-well plates, and each plate was treated as a replicate. For sorted subsets, about 200 ng genomic DNA, equal to about 30,000 T cell genomes, was loaded into each replicate PCR. Purified libraries were measured with a Qubit 3.0 fluorometer, size-checked on a Bioanalyzer 2100, and measured again with the KAPA Library Quantification kit. Every immunoSEQ 96-well plate was sequenced on a separate single-read 150-cycle Illumina NextSeq 550 flow cell. The published analysis was carried out like this. The immunoSEQ output contained only junctional sequences without quality scores, so filtering could not match that applied to full-length reads. Sequences were annotated with PyIR, a Python wrapper for IgBLAST v1.9, and V/J genes and CDR3 were assigned using IMGT germline references. Any read was removed if the V/J assignment was weak (E-value above 1e-6), the CDR3 was missing, or the read contained stop codons, out-of-frame junctions, or ambiguous translated residues. V3J clonotypes were defined as sequences sharing an identical inferred V gene, J gene, and CDR3 amino acid sequence. To compute the percentage overlap between repertoires, the number of shared unique clonotypes was divided by the size of the smaller repertoire. Repertoire richness was assessed with RTK rarefaction, the Chao1 estimator, and Recon v2.1 estimates of unobserved clonotypes. Generation probabilities were computed with OLGA for all TCRbeta clonotypes obtained by the gDNA method from a handful of donors. This is the immuneACCESS table as TCRdb keeps it, with only in-frame sequences that have V and J called. A part of the clones is gone; compared with another copy, unresolved V genes explain less than half, and the rest is unexplained. That table gives V, J and clone size, and the DNA gave D and trimming. The sample has around 2.5 million clones on record, approximately 93% of them singletons. About 0.38% of the sample rests with the top ten.

The V end loses 4 bases and the J end loses 1 base, and a stretch of 14 bases separates them. The CDR3 starts with the cysteine, ends with the phenylalanine, and has 15 residues. Solely the CDR3 DNA is kept, with 45 bases framed from the first base. Sequences SGHRS (CDR1) and YFSETQ (CDR2) are obtained from the germline V gene. Donors were healthy HIV-negative adults with no recently reported acute infections or vaccinations. Every donor was a Caucasian adult living in Nashville, Tennessee, USA. CD4+ T cells were enriched through magnetic negative selection, after which naive cells were positively selected on CD45RA and the remaining negative fraction served as the memory subset. After blood collection by leukapheresis, PBMCs were isolated using Ficoll-Histopaque density gradient centrifugation and then cryopreserved in the vapor phase of liquid nitrogen. Analytical flow cytometry was used to check the purity and quantity of each magnetically sorted T cell population. Genomic DNA was isolated from every sorted fraction and measured by UV absorbance on a Nanodrop 2000c.

Sequencing input: naive CD4+ T cells from PBMCs. Explained via the paper, the cell subset or site label denotes: CD45RA+ positively selected. This clonotype originated in a man aged 18 to 30 in good health. Some clones in this sample may be carry-over from other donors' samples. The rearrangement combines TRBV5-1 with TRBJ1-1; TRBD1 could be the D gene, as 6 bases match. The DNA sequence is given as TGCGCCAGCAGCAATTACAGGGCAGCGAACACTGAAGCTTTCTTT. This sequence encodes CASSNYRAANTEAFF.